The clone carrying this T cell receptor (beta chain) was picked up many times. Its antigen is undetermined. A junction end diverges from the germline sequence, so it may reflect a read error. A lack of ophthalmopathy progression within 18 months defined stable Graves' hyperthyroidism. Patients having uncontrolled infection, another autoimmune disease, pregnancy or lactation were not included. Germline CDR1 reads SGHVS; CDR2 reads FQNEAQ. The CDR3 totals 13 residues. The record originates from a study of T cells in Graves' hyperthyroidism and ophthalmopathy. General study findings and limits: Ophthalmopathy was model-predicted a median about 6.7 months pre-onset.

TCR beta CDR3 regions were amplified from RNA. The primer set for the first-round RT-PCR of the TCR CDR3 was HTBI. MiXCR, applied by TCRdb to the multiplex PCR reads, yields one record per CDR3 protein. The sample carries about 400,000 distinct CDR3 sequences, roughly 14% recorded once. Sequences were obtained from blood. The clonotype was recovered from a woman under 30 with Graves' hyperthyroidism. The J gene is TRBJ1-1, the V gene TRBV7-8; a weak D match, TRBD1 (5 bases). CDR3 protein: CASTPTVNTEVFF. In nucleotides, the CDR3 is TGTGCCAGCACCCCGACAGTGAACACTGAAGTTTTCTTT. Drawing the rest from reference TRBV7-8 and TRBJ1-1, the complete variable domain is GAGVSQSPRYKVAKRGQDVALRCDPISGHVSLFWYQQALGQGPEFLTYFQNEAQLDKSGLPSDRFFAERPEGSVSTLKIQRTQQEDSAVYLCASTPTVNTEVFFGQGTRLTVV.